There are many counts of the clone carrying this T cell receptor beta chain. The data originate from a study of T cells in Graves' hyperthyroidism and ophthalmopathy. The CDR3 length is 16 residues. V was cut by 1 base and J by 2 bases, with 13 bases left in between. The germline V gene has CDR1 SGHTA and CDR2 FQGNSA. RNA transcripts served as the template for amplifying TCR beta CDR3 regions. Using the HTBI primer set, a first-round RT-PCR was run on the TCR CDR3. Each CDR3 protein gets one entry after TCRdb re-called the multiplex PCR reads with MiXCR. The sample yields roughly 720,000 distinct CDR3 sequences, 17% seen once. The authors obtained PBMCs from more than 8 ml of fresh peripheral blood.

The genes are TRBV7-2 and TRBJ2-3; D may be TRBD1 or TRBD2 (6 bases each). The material sequenced was blood. The TCR was taken from a man in his fifties with Graves' hyperthyroidism. The CDR3 bases are TGTGCCAGCAGCTTAGGGAGGGGGACACCCACAGATACGCAGTATTTT. Residues: CASSLGRGTPTDTQYF.